The 3 T cell receptor beta chains in this list originate from one sample, sequenced in a study of OX40 agonist ivuxolimab in advanced cancers. Here immunoSEQ multiplex PCR was the method, and the copy in TCRdb shows in-frame clones only, minus some. The sample records over 14,000 clones, more than 70% being singletons. Sequencing used CD4+ or CD8+ T cells sorted from blood, obtained in a trial of the OX40 agonist ivuxolimab. These receptor sequences come from an adult with an advanced solid tumor such as melanoma, head and neck, liver or kidney cancer.

This chain links TRBV5-8 with TRBJ2-3; the match to TRBD2 covers 14 bases. Trimming removed 2 bases from V and 4 bases from J; junction bases left unmatched: 3. Germline values: CDR1 SGHTS, CDR2 YDEGEE. This CDR3 region has 16 residues. The CDR3 sequence is CASSLGTSGSPDTQYF. CDR3 DNA sequence: TGTGCCAGCAGCTTAGGGACTAGCGGGAGTCCAGATACGCAGTATTTT. Full variable domain (missing parts from reference TRBV5-8 and TRBJ2-3): EAGVTQSPTHLIKTRGQQATLRCSPISGHTSVYWYQQALGLGLQFLLWYDEGEERNRGNFPPRFSGRQFPNYSSELNVNALELEDSALYLCASSLGTSGSPDTQYFGPGTRLTVL.

The V call is TRBV10-1, the J call TRBJ2-1; D call uncertain. Germline V gives CDR1 WNHNN, CDR2 SYGVQD (reference sequence). The CDR3 is made up of 11 amino acids. CDR3 protein: CGASSYNEQFF. CDR3 DNA sequence: TGCGGGGCTAGCTCCTACAATGAGCAGTTCTTC.

The rearrangement joins TRBV7-8 to TRBJ2-7, with D possibly TRBD2 on 5 matching bases. Trimming pared 5 bases from V and 5 bases from J, leaving 7 bases between. Germline lookup yields CDR1 SGHVS and CDR2 FQNEAQ. The CDR3 spans 11 residues. CDR3 protein: CASSPGDEQYF. CDR3 DNA sequence: TGTGCCAGCAGCCCCGGGGACGAGCAGTACTTC.